This T cell receptor beta chain emerged from a study of cytomegalovirus exposure and HLA in healthy donors. Study-wide results and limits: According to reports, the classifier identified cytomegalovirus status with high specificity and sensitivity. Most TCR sequences were seen very rarely across donors, but some public TCRs occurred in many. Cytomegalovirus association was assigned to some 160 TCR beta chains.

TCRdb's table, derived via immunoSEQ multiplex PCR, lists solely in-frame clones and lacks some. The data contain about 170,000 clones, nearly 90% of them singletons. On this clone: Its target is unknown.

Trimming cost V 5 bases and J 2 bases; bases outside gene matches: 1. The CDR3 loop spans 13 amino acids. CDR1 and CDR2 from the germline V gene are MNHEY and SMNVEV (reference sequence). Donors came from a validation cohort of over a hundred subjects, distinct from the first 666-subject cohort. The TCR originated in a man younger than 30 in good health and CMV-seropositive. The material sequenced was PBMCs. This sequence joins TRBV27 and TRBJ2-5; the match to TRBD1 covers 8 bases. The CDR3 DNA follows: TGTGCCAGCAGTCGGGACAGGCAAGAGACCCAGTACTTC. It is translated as CASSRDRQETQYF.